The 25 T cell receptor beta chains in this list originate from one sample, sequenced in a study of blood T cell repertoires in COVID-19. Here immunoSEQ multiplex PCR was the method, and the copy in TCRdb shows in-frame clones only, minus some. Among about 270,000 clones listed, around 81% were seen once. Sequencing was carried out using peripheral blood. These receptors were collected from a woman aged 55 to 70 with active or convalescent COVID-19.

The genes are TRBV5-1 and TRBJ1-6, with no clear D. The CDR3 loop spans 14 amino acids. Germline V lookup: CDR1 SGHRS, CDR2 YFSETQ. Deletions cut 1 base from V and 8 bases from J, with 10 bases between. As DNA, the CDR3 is TGCGCCAGCAGCTTGCGAGTCCCGCATTCACCCCTCCACTTT. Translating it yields CASSLRVPHSPLHF.

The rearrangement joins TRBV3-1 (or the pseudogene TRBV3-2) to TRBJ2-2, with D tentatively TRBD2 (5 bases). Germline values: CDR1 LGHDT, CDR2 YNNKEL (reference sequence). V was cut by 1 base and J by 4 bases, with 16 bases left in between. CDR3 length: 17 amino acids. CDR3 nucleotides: TGTGCCAGCAGCCAAGCCCCGGGAAGGTCCCTCACCGGGGAGCTGTTTTTT. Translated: CASSQAPGRSLTGELFF.

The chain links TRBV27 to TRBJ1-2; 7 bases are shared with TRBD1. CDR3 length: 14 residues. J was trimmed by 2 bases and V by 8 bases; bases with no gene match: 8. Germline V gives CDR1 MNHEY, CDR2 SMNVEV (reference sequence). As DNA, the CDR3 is TGTGCCAGCGGATTGGGACAGACAAACTATGGCTACACCTTC. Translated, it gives CASGLGQTNYGYTF.

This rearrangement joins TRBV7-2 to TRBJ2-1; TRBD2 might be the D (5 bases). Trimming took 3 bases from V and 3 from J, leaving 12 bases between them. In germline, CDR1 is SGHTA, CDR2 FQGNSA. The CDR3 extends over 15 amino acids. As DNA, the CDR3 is TGTGCCAGCAGCTTCTCCGGGATTATCTACAATGAGCAGTTCTTC. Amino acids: CASSFSGIIYNEQFF. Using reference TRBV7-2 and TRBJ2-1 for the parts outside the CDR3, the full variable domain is GAGVSQSPSNKVTEKGKDVELRCDPISGHTALYWYRQSLGQGLEFLIYFQGNSAPDKSGLPSDRFSAERTGGSVSTLTIQRTQQEDSAVYLCASSFSGIIYNEQFFGPGTRLTVL.

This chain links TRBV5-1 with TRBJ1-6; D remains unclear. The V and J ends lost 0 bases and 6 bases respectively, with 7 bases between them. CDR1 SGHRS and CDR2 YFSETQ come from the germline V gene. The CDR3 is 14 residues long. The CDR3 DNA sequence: TGCGCCAGCAGCTTGGACGCGGTTAATTCACCCCTCCACTTT. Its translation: CASSLDAVNSPLHF. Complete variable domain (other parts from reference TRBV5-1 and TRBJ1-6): KAGVTQTPRYLIKTRGQQVTLSCSPISGHRSVSWYQQTPGQGLQFLFEYFSETQRNKGNFPGRFSGRQFSNSRSEMNVSTLELGDSALYLCASSLDAVNSPLHFGNGTRLTVT.

The CDR3 DNA is TGTGCCAGCAGCGTATTGGGCTCTGAAGCTTTCTTT. Its protein product is CASSVLGSEAFF. The genes are TRBV9 and TRBJ1-1; D is uncertain. Trimming took 1 base from V and 6 from J, leaving 7 bases between them. Germline V CDR1 and CDR2: SGDLS, YYNGEE. The CDR3 runs 12 residues.

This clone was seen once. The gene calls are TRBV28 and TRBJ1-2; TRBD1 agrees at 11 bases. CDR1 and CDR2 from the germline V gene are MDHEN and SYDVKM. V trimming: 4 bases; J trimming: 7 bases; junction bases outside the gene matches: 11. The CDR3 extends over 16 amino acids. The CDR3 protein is CASSSVGDRGSRGYTF. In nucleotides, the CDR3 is TGTGCCAGCAGTTCGGTCGGGGACAGGGGGTCTCGTGGCTACACCTTC.

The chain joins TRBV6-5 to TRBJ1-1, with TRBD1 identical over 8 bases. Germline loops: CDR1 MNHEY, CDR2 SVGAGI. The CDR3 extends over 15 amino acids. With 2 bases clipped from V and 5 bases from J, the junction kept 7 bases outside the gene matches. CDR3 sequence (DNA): TGTGCCAGCAGTTACAAAAGTACAGGGGGAACTGAAGCTTTCTTT. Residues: CASSYKSTGGTEAFF.

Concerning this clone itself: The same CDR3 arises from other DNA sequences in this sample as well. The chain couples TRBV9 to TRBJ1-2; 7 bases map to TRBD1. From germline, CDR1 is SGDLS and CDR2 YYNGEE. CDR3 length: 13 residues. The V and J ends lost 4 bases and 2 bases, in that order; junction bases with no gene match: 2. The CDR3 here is CASSPGGNYGYTF. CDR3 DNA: TGTGCCAGCAGCCCAGGGGGAAACTATGGCTACACCTTC.

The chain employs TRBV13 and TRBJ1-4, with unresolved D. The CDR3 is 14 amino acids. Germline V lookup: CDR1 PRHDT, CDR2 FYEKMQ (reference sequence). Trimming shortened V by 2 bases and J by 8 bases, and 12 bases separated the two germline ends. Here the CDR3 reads CASSLIASPEKLFF. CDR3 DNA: TGTGCCAGCAGCTTAATTGCCAGTCCGGAAAAACTGTTTTTT.

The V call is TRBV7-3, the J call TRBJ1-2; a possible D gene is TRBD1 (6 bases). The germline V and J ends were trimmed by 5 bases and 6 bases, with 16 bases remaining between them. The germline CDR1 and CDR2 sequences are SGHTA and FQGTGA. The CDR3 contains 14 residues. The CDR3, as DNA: TGTGCCAGCAGCCTGAACAGGGAATTGGATGGCTACACCTTC. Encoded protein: CASSLNRELDGYTF. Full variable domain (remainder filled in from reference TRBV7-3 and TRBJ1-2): GAGVSQTPSNKVTEKGKYVELRCDPISGHTALYWYRQSLGQGPEFLIYFQGTGAADDSGLPNDRFFAVRPEGSVSTLKIQRTERGDSAVYLCASSLNRELDGYTFGSGTRLTVV.

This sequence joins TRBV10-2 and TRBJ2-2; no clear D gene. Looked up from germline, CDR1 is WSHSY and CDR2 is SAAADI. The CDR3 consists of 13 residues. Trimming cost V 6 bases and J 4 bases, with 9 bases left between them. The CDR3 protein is CASSVASTGELFF. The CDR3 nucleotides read TGCGCCAGCAGCGTTGCGAGCACCGGGGAGCTGTTTTTT.

Here the CDR3 reads CASSWGQGVEAFF. The CDR3 DNA is TGTGCCAGCAGCTGGGGACAGGGCGTTGAAGCTTTCTTT. The gene calls are TRBV11-2 and TRBJ1-1; TRBD1 aligns across 9 bases. The CDR3 is made up of 13 amino acids. Germline trimming cut 4 bases from V and 7 bases from J; bases unmatched to any gene: 4. CDR1 and CDR2 (germline): SGHAT, FQNNGV.

CDR3 protein: CASSYSRTGTTDTQYF. For the CDR3, the DNA is TGTGCCAGCAGTTACTCCCGGACAGGGACCACAGATACGCAGTATTTT. V is TRBV6-6 and J is TRBJ2-3; 8 bases are shared with TRBD1. Losses at the gene ends were 0 bases for V and 2 bases for J; bases not matched to a gene: 4. Germline V gene sequence: CDR1 MNHNY, CDR2 SVGAGI (reference sequence). CDR3 length: 16 amino acids.

CDR3 loop: CASSPIQVSASDTNYGYTF. CDR3 nucleotide sequence: TGTGCCAGCTCACCAATCCAGGTTAGTGCTTCGGACACTAACTATGGCTACACCTTC. This sequence joins TRBV18 and TRBJ1-2; possible D gene TRBD1, 5 bases. Germline V gives CDR1 KGHSH, CDR2 LQKENI. V was cut by 2 bases and J by 0 bases, with 22 bases left in between. This CDR3 region has 19 residues.

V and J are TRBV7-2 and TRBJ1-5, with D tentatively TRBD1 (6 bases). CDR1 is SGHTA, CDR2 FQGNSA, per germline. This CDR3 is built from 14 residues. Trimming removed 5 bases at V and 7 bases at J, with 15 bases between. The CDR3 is CASSVTGNSQPQHF. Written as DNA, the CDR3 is TGTGCCAGCAGCGTAACAGGGAACAGCCAGCCCCAGCATTTT.

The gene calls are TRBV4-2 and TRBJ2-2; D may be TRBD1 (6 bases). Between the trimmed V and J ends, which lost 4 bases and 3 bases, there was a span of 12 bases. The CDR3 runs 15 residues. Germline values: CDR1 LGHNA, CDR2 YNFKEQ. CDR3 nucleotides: TGTGCCAGCAGCCTAGCTACAGGGTACACCGGGGAGCTGTTTTTT. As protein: CASSLATGYTGELFF.

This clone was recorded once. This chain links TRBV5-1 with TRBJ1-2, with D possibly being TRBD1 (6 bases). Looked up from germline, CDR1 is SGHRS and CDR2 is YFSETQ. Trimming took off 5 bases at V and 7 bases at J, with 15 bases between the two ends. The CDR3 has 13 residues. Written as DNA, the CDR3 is TGCGCCAGCAGAGGGGATGGGACAATTGGCTACACCTTC. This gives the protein CASRGDGTIGYTF.

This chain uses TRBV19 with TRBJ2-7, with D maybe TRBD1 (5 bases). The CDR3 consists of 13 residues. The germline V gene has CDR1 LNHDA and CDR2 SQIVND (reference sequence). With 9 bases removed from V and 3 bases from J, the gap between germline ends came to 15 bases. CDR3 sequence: CASCQGMNYEQYF. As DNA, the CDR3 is TGTGCCAGCTGTCAGGGTATGAACTACGAGCAGTACTTC.

CDR3 sequence (DNA): TGTGCCAGTAACTTCAGGGCGGCGGGGTCACCCCTCCACTTT. It is translated as CASNFRAAGSPLHF. The chain recombines TRBV3-1 (or the pseudogene TRBV3-2) with TRBJ1-6, with a tentative D call TRBD1 (5 bases). V was clipped by 9 bases and J by 10 bases, with 19 bases between them. CDR3 size: 14 residues. Germline-derived CDR1 and CDR2 are LGHDT and YNNKEL (reference sequence).

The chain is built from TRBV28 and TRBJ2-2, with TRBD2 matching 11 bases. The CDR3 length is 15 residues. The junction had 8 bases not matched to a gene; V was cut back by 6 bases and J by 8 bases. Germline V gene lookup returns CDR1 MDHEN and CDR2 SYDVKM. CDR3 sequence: CASRTPGLAEGELFF. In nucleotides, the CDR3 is TGTGCCAGCAGAACCCCGGGACTAGCGGAAGGGGAGCTGTTTTTT.

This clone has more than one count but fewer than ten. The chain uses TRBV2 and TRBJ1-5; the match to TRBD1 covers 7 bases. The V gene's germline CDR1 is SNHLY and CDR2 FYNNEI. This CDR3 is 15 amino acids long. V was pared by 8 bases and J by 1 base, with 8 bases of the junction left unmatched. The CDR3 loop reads CASDYPGQSNQPQHF. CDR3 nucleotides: TGTGCCAGCGATTACCCGGGACAGAGCAATCAGCCCCAGCATTTT. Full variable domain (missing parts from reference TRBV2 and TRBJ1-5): EPEVTQTPSHQVTQMGQEVILRCVPISNHLYFYWYRQILGQKVEFLVSFYNNEISEKSEIFDDQFSVERPDGSNFTLKIRSTKLEDSAMYFCASDYPGQSNQPQHFGDGTRLSIL.

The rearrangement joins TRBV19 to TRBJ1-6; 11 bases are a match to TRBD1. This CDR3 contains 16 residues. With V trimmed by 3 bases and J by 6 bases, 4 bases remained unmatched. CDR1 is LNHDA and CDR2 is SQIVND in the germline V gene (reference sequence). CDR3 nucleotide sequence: TGTGCCAGTAGTATGGACAGGGGGCGAGGTAATTCACCCCTCCACTTT. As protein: CASSMDRGRGNSPLHF.

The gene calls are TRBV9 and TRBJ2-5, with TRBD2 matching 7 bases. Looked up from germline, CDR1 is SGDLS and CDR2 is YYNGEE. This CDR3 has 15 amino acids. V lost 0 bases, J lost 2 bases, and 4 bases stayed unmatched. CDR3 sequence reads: CASSVGGRGQETQYF. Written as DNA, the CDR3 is TGTGCCAGCAGCGTAGGAGGGAGGGGTCAAGAGACCCAGTACTTC.

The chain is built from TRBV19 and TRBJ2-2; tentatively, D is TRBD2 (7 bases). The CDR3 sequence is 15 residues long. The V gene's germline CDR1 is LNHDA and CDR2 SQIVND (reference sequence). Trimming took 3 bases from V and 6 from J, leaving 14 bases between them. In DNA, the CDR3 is TGTGCCAGTAGTATGGGGAGGGGGGCGGCCGGGGAGCTGTTTTTT. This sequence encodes CASSMGRGAAGELFF.